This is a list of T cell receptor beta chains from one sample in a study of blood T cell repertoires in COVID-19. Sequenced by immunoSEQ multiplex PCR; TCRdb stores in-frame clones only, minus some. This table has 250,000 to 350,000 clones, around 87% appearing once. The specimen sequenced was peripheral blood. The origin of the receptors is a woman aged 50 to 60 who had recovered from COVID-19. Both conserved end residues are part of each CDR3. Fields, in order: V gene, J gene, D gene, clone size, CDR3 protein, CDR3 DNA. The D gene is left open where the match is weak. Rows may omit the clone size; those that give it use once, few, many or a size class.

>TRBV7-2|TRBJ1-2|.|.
CASSSLGTEGNYGYTF
TGTGCCAGCAGCTCACTAGGGACTGAAGGTAACTATGGCTACACCTTC
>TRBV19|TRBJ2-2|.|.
CASSPRTATEGELFF
TGTGCCAGTAGTCCAAGGACAGCGACTGAGGGGGAGCTGTTTTTT
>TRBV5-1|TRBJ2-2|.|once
CASSFETPGELFF
TGCGCCAGCAGCTTCGAGACACCCGGGGAGCTGTTTTTT
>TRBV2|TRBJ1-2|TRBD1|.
CASSAGQSYGYTF
TGTGCCAGCAGTGCGGGACAGAGCTATGGCTACACCTTC
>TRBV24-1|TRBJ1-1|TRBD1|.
CATSDLSETGGAFF
TGTGCCACCAGTGATTTGTCCGAAACAGGGGGTGCTTTCTTT
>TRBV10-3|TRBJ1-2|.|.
CAINGKTGSDGYTF
TGTGCCATCAACGGAAAGACAGGATCGGATGGCTACACCTTC
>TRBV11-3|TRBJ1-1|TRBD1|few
CASSLSGGNTEAFF
TGTGCCAGCAGCTTATCAGGGGGGAACACTGAAGCTTTCTTT
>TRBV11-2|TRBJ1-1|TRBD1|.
CASSFRGYYRGIHTEAFF
TGTGCCAGCAGCTTTAGGGGTTACTACAGGGGTATTCACACTGAAGCTTTCTTT
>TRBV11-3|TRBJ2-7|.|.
CASSLLREQSCYEQYF
TGTGCCAGCAGCTTACTGAGGGAACAAAGTTGCTACGAGCAGTACTTC
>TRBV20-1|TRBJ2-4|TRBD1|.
CSASLGGSLGAKNIQYF
TGCAGTGCTAGTCTAGGGGGCAGTCTGGGGGCCAAAAACATTCAGTACTTC
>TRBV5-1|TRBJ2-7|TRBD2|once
CASSPRTSGNEQYF
TGCGCCAGCAGCCCGCGGACTAGCGGGAACGAGCAGTACTTC
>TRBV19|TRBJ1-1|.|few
CASSILAAPLMNTEAFF
TGTGCCAGTAGTATCCTAGCAGCCCCACTAATGAACACTGAAGCTTTCTTT
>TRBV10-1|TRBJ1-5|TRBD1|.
CASSESGGYQPQHF
TGCGCCAGCAGTGAGTCAGGGGGCTACCAGCCCCAGCATTTT
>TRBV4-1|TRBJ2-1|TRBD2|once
CASSQVAGGNEQFF
TGCGCCAGCAGCCAAGTAGCGGGAGGGAATGAGCAGTTCTTC
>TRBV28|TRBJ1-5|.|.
CASSLHREGSQPQHF
TGTGCCAGCAGTTTACACAGGGAAGGGTCTCAGCCCCAGCATTTT
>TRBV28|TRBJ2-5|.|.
CASSFLGGSGTQYF
TGTGCCAGCAGTTTTCTGGGTGGCTCAGGGACCCAGTACTTC
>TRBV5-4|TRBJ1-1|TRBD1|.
CASSLGQGARTEAFF
TGTGCCAGCAGCTTGGGACAGGGGGCGAGGACTGAAGCTTTCTTT
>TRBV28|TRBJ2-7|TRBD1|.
CASYDRANSYEQYF
TGTGCCAGCTACGACAGGGCCAACTCCTACGAGCAGTACTTC
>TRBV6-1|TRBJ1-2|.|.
CASSEWPGNGGYTF
TGTGCCAGCAGTGAATGGCCAGGGAACGGTGGCTACACCTTC
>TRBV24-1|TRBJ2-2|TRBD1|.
CATSDNMQGASTGELFF
TGTGCCACCAGTGATAATATGCAGGGGGCTAGCACCGGGGAGCTGTTTTTT
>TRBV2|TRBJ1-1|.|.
CASRVERNTEAFF
TGTGCCAGCAGGGTAGAGAGGAACACTGAAGCTTTCTTT
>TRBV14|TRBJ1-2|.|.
CASSPFGGTTNYGYTF
TGTGCCAGCAGCCCCTTTGGGGGGACTACTAACTATGGCTACACCTTC
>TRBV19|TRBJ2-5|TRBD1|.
CASRPPGTGVKTQYF
TGTGCCAGTAGGCCCCCGGGGACAGGGGTCAAGACCCAGTACTTC
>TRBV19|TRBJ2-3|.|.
CASSPTGADTQYF
TGTGCCAGTAGTCCCACCGGGGCAGATACGCAGTATTTT
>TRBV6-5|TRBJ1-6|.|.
CASTRGSDSPLHF
TGTGCCAGCACACGCGGATCGGATTCACCCCTCCACTTT
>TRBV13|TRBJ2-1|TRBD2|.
CASSLGGLAGGPFNEQFF
TGTGCCAGCAGCTTAGGTGGTCTAGCGGGAGGGCCTTTCAATGAGCAGTTCTTC
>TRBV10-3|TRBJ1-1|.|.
CAISEPRDSVTEAFF
TGTGCCATCAGTGAGCCCCGGGACTCAGTCACTGAAGCTTTCTTT
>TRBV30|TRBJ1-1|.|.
CAWVGNRFDAFF
TGTGCCTGGGTAGGAAACAGGTTTGACGCTTTCTTT
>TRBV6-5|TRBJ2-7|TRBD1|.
CASSPGQGPEQYF
TGTGCCAGCAGTCCGGGACAGGGCCCCGAGCAGTACTTC
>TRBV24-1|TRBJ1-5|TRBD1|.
CATSDPGAGTGVGQPQHF
TGTGCCACCAGTGATCCGGGGGCCGGGACAGGGGTTGGGCAGCCCCAGCATTTT
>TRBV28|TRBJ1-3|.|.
CASIQSGSGNTIYF
TGTGCCAGCATCCAATCGGGCTCTGGAAACACCATATATTTT
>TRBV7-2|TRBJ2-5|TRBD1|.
CASSRQGTETQYF
TGTGCCAGCAGCAGACAGGGAACGGAGACCCAGTACTTC
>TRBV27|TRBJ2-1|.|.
CASSSGSGGVSSYNEQFF
TGTGCCAGCAGTTCCGGGTCCGGCGGGGTTAGCTCCTACAATGAGCAGTTCTTC
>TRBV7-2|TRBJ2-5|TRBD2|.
CASSLAPGGETQYF
TGTGCCAGCAGCTTAGCGCCGGGAGGAGAGACCCAGTACTTC
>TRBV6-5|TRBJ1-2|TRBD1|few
CASRVGQGLYYGYTF
TGTGCCAGCAGGGTCGGACAGGGGCTCTACTATGGCTACACCTTC
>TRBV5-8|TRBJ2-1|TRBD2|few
CASSLVGLAGRTYNEQFF
TGTGCCAGCAGCTTGGTCGGTCTAGCGGGAAGGACCTACAATGAGCAGTTCTTC
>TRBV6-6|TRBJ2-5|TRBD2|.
CASSAHSGGSETQYF
TGTGCCAGCAGTGCACATAGCGGGGGGTCAGAGACCCAGTACTTC
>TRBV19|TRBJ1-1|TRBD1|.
CASSIPTGAIMNTEAFF
TGTGCCAGTAGTATTCCGACAGGGGCAATCATGAACACTGAAGCTTTCTTT
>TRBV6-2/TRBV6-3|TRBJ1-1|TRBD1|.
CASSYREQGGTEAFF
TGTGCCAGCAGTTACCGCGAACAGGGGGGCACTGAAGCTTTCTTT